The next 10 T cell receptor beta chains were all read from a single sample in a study of T cell responses to AZD1222 COVID-19 vaccine (dated by TCRdb to the early 2020s). Receptors were amplified or captured by the immunoSEQ multiplex PCR assay. TCRdb provides this immuneACCESS table in a form limited to in-frame rearrangements. Some clones are lacking; in checked studies, under half of them reflect an unresolved V gene, and why the rest are absent is not known. This sample has some 140,000 clones in its table, and roughly 90% of those were observed once. Together, the top ten hold around 2.7% of the sample. Read against the paper, the sample's time point label means: baseline before first vaccination. The input for sequencing was peripheral blood, taken on day 0 of AZD1222 vaccination. The receptors derive from an adult in good health.

The chain recombines TRBV6-6 with TRBJ2-7; tentative D call: TRBD1 (5 bases). The CDR3 runs to 13 residues. The ends were cut back, 10 bases at V and 0 bases at J, with 13 bases in the middle. Germline V gene data show CDR1 as MNHNY and CDR2 as SVGAGI (reference sequence). CDR3 sequence: CATASGFSYEQYF. The DNA of the CDR3 is TGTGCCACCGCTTCAGGGTTCTCCTACGAGCAGTACTTC.

This rearrangement joins TRBV3-1 (or the pseudogene TRBV3-2) to TRBJ2-7; tentative D call: TRBD2 (5 bases). The V end lost 4 bases, the J end lost 2 bases, and 9 bases lay between the germline ends. This CDR3 region has 13 residues. Germline V gene data show CDR1 as LGHDT and CDR2 as YNNKEL (reference sequence). CDR3 sequence: CASSPGETYEQYF. CDR3 sequence (DNA): TGTGCCAGCAGCCCCGGGGAGACCTACGAGCAGTACTTC.

The chain uses TRBV6-2 or TRBV6-3 and TRBJ2-1, with TRBD2 identical over 9 bases. CDR1 MNHEY and CDR2 SVGEGT come from the germline V gene. CDR3 length equals 15 residues. Trimming removed 2 bases from V and 5 bases from J; junction bases left unmatched: 4. The CDR3 spells CASSYGIAGDNEQFF. DNA for the CDR3: TGTGCCAGCAGTTACGGGATAGCGGGGGACAATGAGCAGTTCTTC.

This chain links TRBV11-2 with TRBJ2-7, with D possibly being TRBD1 or TRBD2 (5 bases each). Germline CDR1 SGHAT, CDR2 FQNNGV. The CDR3 spans 13 residues. The germline V and J ends were trimmed by 5 bases and 0 bases, with 8 bases remaining between them. The DNA of the CDR3 is TGTGCCAGCAGCGTGGGACCCTCCTACGAGCAGTACTTC. Protein product: CASSVGPSYEQYF.

The V call is TRBV9, the J call TRBJ2-5; 8 bases map to TRBD2. The CDR3 contains 15 residues. Germline-derived CDR1 and CDR2 are SGDLS and YYNGEE. The junction had 1 base not matched to a gene; V was cut back by 0 bases and J by 0 bases. CDR3 sequence: CASSVAGGNQETQYF. The CDR3 coding sequence is TGTGCCAGCAGCGTAGCGGGGGGGAACCAAGAGACCCAGTACTTC.

The V gene is TRBV3-1 (or the pseudogene TRBV3-2), the J gene TRBJ1-1; no reliable D call. Germline V CDR1 and CDR2: LGHDT, YNNKEL (reference sequence). CDR3 length: 11 residues. With 1 base removed from V and 4 bases from J, the gap between germline ends came to 1 base. The CDR3 nucleotides are TGTGCCAGCAGCCAAGCCACTGAAGCTTTCTTT. This translates into CASSQATEAFF.

The chain is built from TRBV11-2 and TRBJ2-7, with no clear D. Trimming shortened V by 5 bases and J by 1 base, and 15 bases separated the two germline ends. CDR1 is SGHAT, CDR2 FQNNGV, per germline. The CDR3 runs to 15 residues. Here the CDR3 reads CASSPSRATSYEQYF. CDR3 nucleotides: TGTGCCAGCAGCCCAAGCCGGGCTACGTCCTACGAGCAGTACTTC.

The V gene is TRBV27, the J gene TRBJ1-1, with D tentatively TRBD1 (6 bases). The CDR3 loop spans 13 amino acids. The V gene's germline CDR1 is MNHEY and CDR2 SMNVEV (reference sequence). V shed 7 bases and J shed 9 bases, with 18 bases lying between them. As DNA, the CDR3 is TGTGCCAGCACCCTTCGGGACATTGATAAAGCTTTCTTT. Amino acid sequence: CASTLRDIDKAFF.

This clone was observed a few times. V usage is TRBV3-1 (or the pseudogene TRBV3-2) and J usage is TRBJ1-2; maybe TRBD1 (5 bases). Germline CDR1 is LGHDT and CDR2 is YNNKEL (reference sequence). This CDR3 spans 12 amino acids. The V and J ends lost 4 bases and 10 bases respectively, with 13 bases between them. The CDR3 sequence: CASSPTGTYYTF. The CDR3 DNA reads as TGTGCCAGCAGCCCAACCGGGACCTACTACACCTTC.

A note on this clone: This CDR3 is also generated by other DNA sequences in the sample. The gene calls are TRBV2 and TRBJ2-7; the D is unclear. V was pared by 5 bases and J by 1 base, with 3 bases between. The CDR3 covers 11 residues. The germline CDR1 and CDR2 sequences are SNHLY and FYNNEI. CDR3 bases: TGTGCCAGCAGTTATTCCTACGAGCAGTACTTC. This codes for CASSYSYEQYF.